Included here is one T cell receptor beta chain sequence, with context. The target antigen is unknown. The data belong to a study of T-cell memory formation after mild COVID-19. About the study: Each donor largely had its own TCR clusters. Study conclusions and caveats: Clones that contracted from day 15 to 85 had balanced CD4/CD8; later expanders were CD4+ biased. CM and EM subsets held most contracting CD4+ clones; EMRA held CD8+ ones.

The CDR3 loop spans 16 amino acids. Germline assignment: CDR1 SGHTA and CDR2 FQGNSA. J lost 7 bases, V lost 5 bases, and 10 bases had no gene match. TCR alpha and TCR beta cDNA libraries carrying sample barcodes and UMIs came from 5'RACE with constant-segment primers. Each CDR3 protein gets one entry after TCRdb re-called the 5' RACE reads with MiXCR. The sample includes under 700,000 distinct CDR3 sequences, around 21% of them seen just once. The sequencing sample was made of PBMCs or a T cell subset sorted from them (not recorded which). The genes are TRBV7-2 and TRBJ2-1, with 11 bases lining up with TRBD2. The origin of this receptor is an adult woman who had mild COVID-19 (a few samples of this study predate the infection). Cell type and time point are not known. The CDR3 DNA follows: TGTGCCAGCAGCCCGTCCGGGACTAGCGGAGTTAATGAGCAGTTCTTC. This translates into CASSPSGTSGVNEQFF.